Presented here are 9 T cell receptor beta chains from one specimen sequenced in a study of T cell responses to AZD1222 COVID-19 vaccine. The repertoire was sequenced with immunoSEQ multiplex PCR; TCRdb's copy has only in-frame clones and lacks some. The sample records over 150,000 clones, about nine tenths being singletons. The sample was peripheral blood, taken on day 0 of AZD1222 vaccination. The receptors come from an adult in good health.

The V gene is TRBV28, the J gene TRBJ1-2; TRBD1 is a possible D gene (6 bases). This CDR3 has 14 amino acids. Trimming stripped 1 base from V and 7 bases from J, with 13 bases between. Per the germline V gene, CDR1 is MDHEN and CDR2 is SYDVKM. The CDR3 here is CASSLSTGAFGYTF. In nucleotides, the CDR3 is TGTGCCAGCAGTTTATCTACGGGGGCGTTTGGCTACACCTTC.

This chain links TRBV6-5 with TRBJ1-6; tentative D call: TRBD1 (6 bases). This CDR3 has 11 amino acids. Germline V gives CDR1 MNHEY, CDR2 SVGAGI. V was shortened by 5 bases and J by 13 bases, with 9 bases between the two germline ends. The CDR3: CASSIDRPLHF. The CDR3 region has the DNA TGTGCCAGCAGTATAGACAGGCCCCTCCACTTT.

This chain links TRBV23-1 with TRBJ1-2; D uncertain. TRBV23-1 is an open reading frame whose function is uncertain. With 0 bases removed from V and 2 bases from J, the gap between germline ends came to 13 bases. CDR3 length: 16 residues. The DNA for the CDR3 is TGCGCCAGCAGTCAATCGGTCCAGTTCCTAAACTATGGCTACACCTTC. It yields the protein CASSQSVQFLNYGYTF.

The chain couples TRBV28 to TRBJ2-2, with TRBD2 matching over 9 bases. Germline CDR1 reads MDHEN; CDR2 reads SYDVKM. There are 15 residues in the CDR3. With 3 bases clipped from V and 1 base from J, the junction kept 0 bases outside the gene matches. The CDR3 is CASSFSGRNTGELFF. DNA for the CDR3: TGTGCCAGCAGTTTTAGCGGGAGGAACACCGGGGAGCTGTTTTTT.

Note on this clone: The junction departs from the called germline gene at one end, perhaps through a read error. The gene calls are TRBV7-7 and TRBJ2-1, with TRBD2 identical over 9 bases. Germline V CDR1 and CDR2: SSHAT, FNYEAQ (reference sequence). The CDR3 spans 15 residues. In DNA, the CDR3 is TGTGCTAGCAGCTCCGTAAGCGGGGGGTACAATGAGCAGTTCTTC. This encodes CASSSVSGGYNEQFF.

The V call is TRBV9, the J call TRBJ1-2, with TRBD1 matching 11 bases. V shed 7 bases, J shed 3 bases, and the junction held 5 bases outside the gene matches. Germline V gene data show CDR1 as SGDLS and CDR2 as YYNGEE. This CDR3 contains 14 residues. Here the CDR3 reads CASGLGQGDYGYTF. DNA of the CDR3: TGTGCCAGCGGACTGGGACAGGGGGACTATGGCTACACCTTC.

This chain links TRBV7-2 with TRBJ2-3, with 16 nucleotides matching TRBD2. CDR1 and CDR2 from the germline V gene are SGHTA and FQGNSA. V was clipped by 4 bases and J by 2 bases; unmatched bases: 3. The CDR3 loop spans 17 amino acids. CDR3 sequence: CASSSGTSGGVTDTQYF. CDR3 nucleotides: TGTGCCAGCAGCTCGGGGACTAGCGGGGGGGTCACAGATACGCAGTATTTT. The full variable domain, its missing parts supplied by reference TRBV7-2 and TRBJ2-3, is GAGVSQSPSNKVTEKGKDVELRCDPISGHTALYWYRQSLGQGLEFLIYFQGNSAPDKSGLPSDRFSAERTGGSVSTLTIQRTQQEDSAVYLCASSSGTSGGVTDTQYFGPGTRLTVL.

The count of this clone is one. The chain combines TRBV18 with TRBJ2-7; TRBD2 agrees at 9 bases. Losses at the gene ends were 3 bases for V and 6 bases for J; bases not matched to a gene: 12. In germline, CDR1 is KGHSH, CDR2 LQKENI. The CDR3 covers 16 residues. CDR3 DNA: TGTGCCAGCTCACCCTCCGGGACTAGCCCGGCCGCCGAGCAGTACTTC. Translating it yields CASSPSGTSPAAEQYF.

The genes are TRBV28 and TRBJ1-1, with D possibly being TRBD1 (6 bases). This CDR3 contains 12 residues. CDR1 MDHEN and CDR2 SYDVKM come from the germline V gene. The V end was cut by 1 base, the J end by 8 bases, with 8 bases between. This chain's CDR3 is CASSLLDSEAFF. The CDR3, as DNA: TGTGCCAGCAGTTTATTGGACAGCGAAGCTTTCTTT.